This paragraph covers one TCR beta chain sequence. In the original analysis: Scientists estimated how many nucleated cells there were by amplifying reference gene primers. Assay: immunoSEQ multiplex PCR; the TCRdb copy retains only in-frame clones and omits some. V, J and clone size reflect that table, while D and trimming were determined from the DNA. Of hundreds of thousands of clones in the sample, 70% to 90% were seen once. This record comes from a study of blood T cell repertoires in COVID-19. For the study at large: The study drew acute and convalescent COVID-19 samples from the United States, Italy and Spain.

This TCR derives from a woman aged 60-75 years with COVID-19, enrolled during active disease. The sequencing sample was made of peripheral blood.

The chain's CDR3 is CASSQVGGPVETQYF. DNA for the CDR3: TGTGCCAGCAGCCAGGTGGGGGGGCCAGTTGAGACCCAGTACTTC. The genes are TRBV3-1 (or the pseudogene TRBV3-2) and TRBJ2-5; a possible D gene is TRBD2 (7 bases). Deletions cut 3 bases from V and 5 bases from J, with 16 bases between. This CDR3 is built from 15 residues. CDR1 and CDR2 from the germline V gene are LGHDT and YNNKEL (reference sequence).